This T cell receptor beta chain stems from a study of cytomegalovirus exposure and HLA in healthy donors. The CDR3 consists of 12 residues. Between the trimmed V and J ends, which lost 1 base and 3 bases, there was a span of 7 bases. The V gene's germline CDR1 is GTSNPN and CDR2 SVGIG (reference sequence). Study-wide findings and caveats: Sequencing likely generated an artifact that appeared as a cluster of highly shared sequence variants. Common viral pathogens seemed to be connected with several of the most significant clusters, according to a later analysis.

Researchers ran the PCR with 60 Vbeta and 13 Jbeta primers. Sequencing used immunoSEQ multiplex PCR; TCRdb keeps in-frame clones, though not all of them. Its listing shows around 100,000 clones. Note on this clone: Its antigen is undetermined.

The sample taken for sequencing was PBMCs. J is TRBJ2-7 and V is TRBV30; D is unresolved. The TCR comes from a man in his forties or fifties in good health and CMV-seronegative. This CDR3 is CAWSGADYEQYF. The CDR3 DNA reads TGTGCCTGGAGTGGAGCTGACTACGAGCAGTACTTC. The full variable domain, with the rest looked up from reference TRBV30 and TRBJ2-7, is SQTIHQWPATLVQPVGSPLSLECTVEGTSNPNLYWYRQAAGRGLQLLFYSVGIGQISSEVPQNLSASRPQDRQFILSSKKLLLSDSGFYLCAWSGADYEQYFGPGTRLTVT.